This T cell receptor (beta chain) was captured in a study of blood T cell repertoires in COVID-19. Background on the study: Sources were T cells, B-cell-depleted T cells, or PBMCs; the material itself was cDNA or gDNA.

This table comes from immunoSEQ multiplex PCR, and its TCRdb copy is limited to in-frame clones, with some not included. The sample has about 110,000 clones, around 82% seen once. Per the germline V gene, CDR1 is ENHRY and CDR2 is SYGVKD. The V segment lost 10 bases and the J segment 6 bases; nucleotides outside the gene matches: 12. This CDR3 is 14 amino acids long. This clone was seen a handful of times. The chain combines TRBV10-3 with TRBJ1-5; 7 bases map to TRBD1. This clonotype was sampled from a human donor in a cohort sampled during active or convalescent COVID-19. Sequenced material: peripheral blood. The chain's CDR3 is CATLDQTGTQPQHF. CDR3 DNA: TGTGCCACTCTAGATCAGACAGGGACTCAGCCCCAGCATTTT.